Listed below are T cell receptor beta chains from one sample, sequenced in a study of cytomegalovirus exposure and HLA in healthy donors. Some clones are missing from TCRdb's copy, which holds only in-frame ones; the method was immunoSEQ multiplex PCR. The sample lists approximately 190,000 clones; more than 65% were seen once. The specimen was PBMCs. These receptors were obtained from a man in his forties or fifties in good health and CMV-seronegative. Both conserved end residues are part of each CDR3. Each record gives: clone size, D gene, V gene, J gene, CDR3 length, CDR3 protein, CDR3 DNA. D genes are given only for firm matches. Rows give clone size only sometimes, using once, few, many, or a class for an expanded clone.

NA,TRBD2,TRBV7-8,TRBJ2-3,14,CASSSGGRVDTQYF,TGTGCCAGCAGCTCGGGGGGGCGGGTAGATACGCAGTATTTT
NA,NA,TRBV7-8,TRBJ1-5,15,CASSLEGQANQPQHF,TGTGCCAGCAGCTTAGAAGGCCAGGCTAATCAGCCCCAGCATTTT
NA,TRBD1,TRBV5-1,TRBJ1-1,14,CASSLQGASTEAFF,TGCGCCAGCAGCTTGCAGGGGGCAAGCACTGAAGCTTTCTTT
NA,NA,TRBV6-5,TRBJ2-2,11,CASREAGELFF,TGTGCCAGCCGGGAAGCCGGGGAGCTGTTTTTT
few,TRBD1,TRBV5-1,TRBJ1-4,15,CASSYTGTEGEKLFF,TGCGCCAGCAGCTATACCGGGACAGAAGGAGAAAAACTGTTTTTT
NA,NA,TRBV6-5,TRBJ1-2,12,CASSSGSRGYTF,TGTGCCAGCAGCTCAGGGTCGCGAGGCTACACCTTC
NA,TRBD2,TRBV5-1,TRBJ2-5,15,CASSTSGGVRETQYF,TGCGCCAGCAGCACTAGCGGGGGGGTAAGAGAGACCCAGTACTTC
NA,TRBD1,TRBV7-2,TRBJ1-2,14,CASSFDPTGEGYTF,TGTGCCAGCAGCTTTGACCCGACAGGGGAAGGCTACACCTTC
NA,NA,TRBV7-9,TRBJ1-1,13,CASSSYKNTEAFF,TGTGCCAGCAGCTCCTATAAGAACACTGAAGCTTTCTTT
NA,TRBD2,TRBV5-1,TRBJ2-7,18,CASSRGKGEGTITDEQYF,TGCGCCAGCAGCCGGGGTAAAGGTGAGGGGACTATTACCGACGAGCAGTACTTC
NA,NA,TRBV10-3,TRBJ1-2,14,CAISSVSSNYGYTF,TGTGCCATCAGTTCCGTGTCCTCTAACTATGGCTACACCTTC
NA,NA,TRBV10-2,TRBJ2-6,17,CASRTGQLHSGANVLTF,TGCGCCAGCAGAACCGGACAGCTACACTCTGGGGCCAACGTCCTGACTTTC
NA,NA,TRBV19,TRBJ1-1,13,CASSIAPVTEAFF,TGTGCCAGTAGTATAGCTCCGGTGACTGAAGCTTTCTTT
NA,NA,TRBV11-1,TRBJ1-6,15,CASSFDTSNNSPLHF,TGTGCCAGCAGCTTTGACACCTCTAATAATTCACCCCTCCACTTT
once,TRBD2,TRBV6-6,TRBJ2-3,12,CASRTLAGDQYF,TGTGCCAGCAGAACTTTAGCGGGGGATCAGTATTTT
NA,NA,TRBV10-3,TRBJ2-7,10,CAISIYEQYF,TGTGCCATCAGTATCTACGAGCAGTACTTC
once,NA,TRBV6-5,TRBJ1-4,15,CASSYLWRGREKLFF,TGTGCCAGCAGTTACCTTTGGAGGGGACGGGAAAAACTGTTTTTT